This TCR beta chain is drawn from a study of blood T cell repertoires in COVID-19 (dated by TCRdb to 2019 to 2021). For the study in its entirety: Samples covering the acute and convalescent phases of COVID-19 were provided by collaborators in the United States, Italy and Spain. The material from the prospective study consisted of cDNA or gDNA derived from T cells, B-cell-depleted T cells, or PBMCs. Deeply sampled blood TCRbeta repertoires from subjects exposed to, actively infected with, or recovered from COVID-19 were included in the dataset. A freely available public database, intended as a resource for researchers studying the immune response to SARS-CoV-2, is where the repertoires were released. The samples were drawn from two sources: the first 160 participants of the ongoing ImmuneRACE study, and 1,000 to 1,500 subjects contributed by 6 global collaborators. Nearly every sample came with metadata listing a de-identified subject ID, COVID-19 status, age in years and sex. HLA class I and class II types, where available, came from metadata supplied by the sample provider rather than from assay-based typing. Overall study results and their limits: The amount of clinical and demographic metadata varied by source and participant and was provided uncurated.

A word on this clone: Its specific antigen is unknown. No per-base quality is available; no much larger clone lies one base away.

The immunoSEQ Assay, a bias-controlled multiplex PCR, was used to amplify TCRbeta CDR3 regions from genomic DNA. The original methods were these. Within the assay, amplification of reference gene primers was used to estimate how many nucleated cells each sample contained. To quantify the absolute abundance of each unique TCRbeta CDR3 rearrangement, sequence reads were collapsed and filtered. Productive Simpson clonality was computed per sample as the square root of Simpson's diversity index over productive rearrangements. As stored in TCRdb, this immuneACCESS dataset retains in-frame rearrangements with V and J assigned. A fraction of the clones does not appear; measured against another copy, unresolved V genes explain less than half of the discrepancy, and the remainder lacks a known reason. The D gene and trimming were derived from the DNA, and the V and J assignments and clone size from that table. For this sample there are 250,000 to 300,000 clones; 85% to 90% appear just once. The top ten constitute more than 1.5% of the sample.

In the germline V gene (reference sequence), CDR1 corresponds to LNHDA and CDR2 to SQIVND. Clipping removes 4 bases from V and 4 bases from J, with 4 as the unmatched junction base count. Including cysteine and phenylalanine, the CDR3 has 14 amino acids. Just CDR3 DNA is preserved here, 42 bases in frame from base 1. Participants in the prospective study were aged about 18 to 89 years, lived in about two dozen United States geographic areas, and enrolled through a virtual design. In the prospective study, participants were assigned to cohorts based on the clinical history participants reported in a screening survey and a study questionnaire. Recovered participants in ImmuneRACE Cohort 3 were defined by two consecutive negative NP/OP PCR tests, clearance by a healthcare professional, or resolution of symptoms. Mobile phlebotomists in the prospective study collected whole blood, serum and a nasopharyngeal or oropharyngeal swab from every participant. Prospective study participants could optionally give additional blood draws and questionnaires over an approximately two-month period. Before DNA extraction, prospective study blood samples were shipped either frozen or at room temperature.

Recombination linked TRBV19 to TRBJ1-2, with TRBD1 identical over 9 junction bases. The sequence was collected from a woman aged 60 to 75 who had recovered from COVID-19. Input material: PBMCs or T cells enriched from blood (not recorded which). The DNA reads TGTGCCAGTAGTACCACGGGACAGGGCTATGGCTACACCTTC. This sequence encodes CASSTTGQGYGYTF.